The rows below give T cell receptor beta chains drawn from one sample of a study of beta chain features in type 1 diabetes. Using immunoSEQ multiplex PCR, the repertoire was profiled, and TCRdb retains in-frame clones only, with some absent. The data hold approximately 270,000 clones, with approximately 14% observed a single time. Sequenced material: naive CD4+ T cells from blood. The receptors shown here come from a man younger than 45 with type 1 diabetes. Each CDR3 is given with its conserved first and last residue. Fields, in order: D gene, J gene, V gene, clone size, CDR3 protein, CDR3 DNA. D genes are given only for firm matches. The size of a clone is reported for some rows only, either as once, few or many, or as a class for expanded clones.

D: -; J: TRBJ2-7; V: TRBV2; size: -; CDR3: CASSFRDTRDYEQYF; DNA: TGTGCCAGCAGTTTCCGGGACACTAGGGACTACGAGCAGTACTTC
D: -; J: TRBJ1-2; V: TRBV6-5; size: -; CDR3: CASRTGSQGYTF; DNA: TGTGCCAGCAGAACAGGGTCCCAGGGCTACACCTTC
D: -; J: TRBJ2-3; V: TRBV30; size: few; CDR3: CAWAGKVTDTQYF; DNA: TGTGCCTGGGCAGGGAAAGTTACAGATACGCAGTATTTT
D: TRBD1; J: TRBJ2-2; V: TRBV2; size: -; CDR3: CATQTGGDIGELFF; DNA: TGTGCCACCCAGACAGGGGGCGATATCGGGGAGCTGTTTTTT
D: -; J: TRBJ2-7; V: TRBV10-3; size: -; CDR3: CATTDSGTYEQYF; DNA: TGTGCCACCACAGATTCCGGGACCTACGAGCAGTACTTC
D: -; J: TRBJ2-3; V: TRBV4-2; size: -; CDR3: CASSPRRGGTDTQYF; DNA: TGTGCCAGCAGCCCACGACGCGGTGGCACAGATACGCAGTATTTT
D: -; J: TRBJ2-5; V: TRBV7-2; size: -; CDR3: CASMRWSGARTQYF; DNA: TGTGCCAGCATGCGATGGAGTGGAGCCCGGACCCAGTACTTC
D: TRBD2; J: TRBJ2-3; V: TRBV7-3; size: -; CDR3: CASSQSSGRTDTQYF; DNA: TGTGCCAGCAGCCAGTCTAGCGGGAGAACAGATACGCAGTATTTT
D: -; J: TRBJ1-5; V: TRBV5-6; size: -; CDR3: CASSSRTRSTSQHF; DNA: TGTGCCAGCAGCTCTAGGACAAGATCCACTTCCCAGCATTTT
D: -; J: TRBJ1-2; V: TRBV20-1; size: few; CDR3: CSAPVHGYTF; DNA: TGCAGTGCTCCCGTCCATGGCTACACCTTC
D: TRBD1; J: TRBJ2-7; V: TRBV5-1; size: -; CDR3: CASSPTGTRTYEQYF; DNA: TGCGCCAGCAGCCCGACAGGGACAAGGACCTACGAGCAGTACTTC
D: TRBD2; J: TRBJ2-5; V: TRBV7-9; size: -; CDR3: CASSLVKTGTSGRETQYF; DNA: TGTGCCAGCAGCTTAGTAAAAACCGGGACTAGCGGGAGAGAGACCCAGTACTTC
D: -; J: TRBJ1-2; V: TRBV2; size: -; CDR3: CASSEAGALGYTF; DNA: TGTGCCAGCAGTGAAGCGGGGGCGCTTGGCTACACCTTC
D: TRBD1; J: TRBJ1-4; V: TRBV30; size: -; CDR3: CAWRARDRTNEKLFF; DNA: TGTGCCTGGAGAGCAAGGGACAGGACTAATGAAAAACTGTTTTTT
D: TRBD2; J: TRBJ2-3; V: TRBV7-9; size: -; CDR3: CASSSTSGGTDTQYF; DNA: TGTGCCAGCAGCTCCACTAGCGGGGGCACAGATACGCAGTATTTT
D: -; J: TRBJ2-7; V: TRBV6-5; size: -; CDR3: CASSYSSAGFTYEQYF; DNA: TGTGCCAGCAGTTACTCTTCGGCGGGTTTTACCTACGAGCAGTACTTC
D: TRBD1; J: TRBJ1-2; V: TRBV7-9; size: few; CDR3: CASSSLDRGSAPNYGYTF; DNA: TGTGCCAGCAGCTCCCTGGACAGGGGGTCGGCGCCTAACTATGGCTACACCTTC
D: -; J: TRBJ2-1; V: TRBV29-1; size: few; CDR3: CSAYDPRHEQFF; DNA: TGCAGCGCCTATGACCCGCGGCATGAGCAGTTCTTC
D: -; J: TRBJ2-7; V: TRBV27; size: few; CDR3: CASSYEGLRASYEQYF; DNA: TGTGCCAGCAGTTATGAAGGACTCCGGGCGTCCTACGAGCAGTACTTC
D: -; J: TRBJ2-7; V: TRBV7-3; size: few; CDR3: CASSPGRDFEQYF; DNA: TGTGCCAGCAGCCCAGGAAGGGACTTCGAGCAGTACTTC